This T cell receptor beta chain was sequenced for a study of circulating and synovial CD4+ cells in juvenile arthritis. Study-level points and caveats: Some such blood samples were as oligoclonal as synovium.

Note on this clone: Its antigen is unidentified.

Using immunoSEQ multiplex PCR, the repertoire was profiled, and TCRdb retains in-frame clones only, with some absent. The sample has approximately 31,000 clones, around 96% seen once; the top ten hold 0.6% to 0.85%. The TCR sequence derives from a human donor with juvenile idiopathic arthritis. Sequencing was done on a sample of CD4+ T cells from blood.

The CDR3 DNA follows: TGTGCCAGCAGCGTAGAGGGGGCGGGCGGAGAGACCCAGTACTTC. It is translated as CASSVEGAGGETQYF. This chain joins TRBV9 and TRBJ2-5; TRBD1 aligns across 7 bases. Germline V lookup: CDR1 SGDLS, CDR2 YYNGEE. This CDR3 region has 15 residues. V shed 0 bases, J shed 4 bases, and the junction held 6 bases outside the gene matches.